The 14 T cell receptor beta chains presented below share a single source sample, sequenced in a study of read filtering for tumor transcriptome and immune sequencing. The library was built from about 400 ng RNA with molecular barcoded adaptors for alpha/delta and beta/gamma chains. TCRdb ran MiXCR on the reads and lists one entry per CDR3 protein. The repertoire holds 100,000 to 150,000 distinct CDR3 sequences, with 10% to 15% as singletons. Sequencing was done on a sample of a population of CD138-negative cells sorted from bone marrow. Receptors originate from a donor at least 40 years old with multiple myeloma.

In its sample, this clonotype was seen many times. J is TRBJ2-1 and V is TRBV2, with TRBD1 as a possible D gene (6 bases). The CDR3 spans 14 residues. Trimming took off 6 bases at V and 1 base at J, with 10 bases between the two ends. Looked up from germline, CDR1 is SNHLY and CDR2 is FYNNEI. CDR3 in amino acids: CASRRTVSYNEQFF. DNA for the CDR3: TGTGCCAGCAGGCGGACAGTTTCCTACAATGAGCAGTTCTTC.

On this clonotype itself: Possible read error: a much larger clone is one base away. The CDR3: CASSQGDGLNTEAFF. The DNA for the CDR3 is TGTGCCAGCAGCCAAGGGGACGGGTTGAACACTGAAGCTTTCTTT. The chain uses TRBV3-1 and TRBJ1-1, with D perhaps TRBD1 (5 bases). Germline CDR1 and CDR2: LGHDT and YNNKEL (reference sequence). The CDR3 consists of 15 residues. V was clipped by 1 base and J by 0 bases, with 9 bases between them. The full variable domain, with the rest looked up from reference TRBV3-1 and TRBJ1-1, is DTAVSQTPKYLVTQMGNDKSIKCEQNLGHDTMYWYKQDSKKFLKIMFSYNNKELIINETVPNRFSPKSPDKAHLNLHINSLELGDSAVYFCASSQGDGLNTEAFFGQGTRLTVV.

This clonotype was recorded at least ten times. The rearrangement joins TRBV7-2 to TRBJ1-2; TRBD1 aligns across 7 bases. CDR1 SGHTA and CDR2 FQGNSA come from the germline V gene. This CDR3 has 15 residues. Losses at the gene ends were 5 bases for V and 4 bases for J; bases not matched to a gene: 10. For the CDR3, the DNA is TGTGCCAGCAGCCCAAAAACGGGACAGACCTATGGCTACACCTTC. This sequence encodes CASSPKTGQTYGYTF.

Note on this clonotype: This likely stems from a read error, as it lies one base from a far larger clone. CDR3 nucleotide sequence: TGTGCCAGCAGCCCCCCCAGACTAGCGACTGAGCAGTTCTTC. Translated, it gives CASSPPRLATEQFF. The chain combines TRBV7-3 with TRBJ2-1, with TRBD2 matching 8 bases. The germline gives CDR1 SGHTA, CDR2 FQGTGA. The CDR3 runs to 14 residues. The V segment lost 5 bases and the J segment 9 bases; nucleotides outside the gene matches: 9.

This clonotype was detected many times. The V gene is TRBV3-1, the J gene TRBJ2-3; possible D gene TRBD2, 5 bases. Germline V gene data show CDR1 as LGHDT and CDR2 as YNNKEL (reference sequence). Between the trimmed V and J ends, which lost 1 base and 10 bases, there was a span of 9 bases. The CDR3 is made up of 12 amino acids. The CDR3 protein is CASSQGPRAQYF. CDR3 sequence (DNA): TGTGCCAGCAGCCAAGGACCGAGGGCGCAGTATTTT.

The V call is TRBV30, the J call TRBJ2-7; perhaps D is TRBD1 or TRBD2 (5 bases each). The CDR3 extends over 11 amino acids. Germline V gene data show CDR1 as GTSNPN and CDR2 as SVGIG (reference sequence). V was cut by 5 bases and J by 4 bases, with 9 bases left in between. CDR3 coding DNA: TGTGCCTGGGCCGGGGCTTACGAGCAGTACTTC. Protein: CAWAGAYEQYF.

This clonotype turned up a few times. The V gene is TRBV28, the J gene TRBJ2-2; 10 bases are a match to TRBD2. From germline, CDR1 is MDHEN and CDR2 SYDVKM. This CDR3 has 14 residues. Trimming took 5 bases from V and 5 from J; bases not matched to a gene: 2. DNA of the CDR3: TGTGCCAGCAGTGGGACTAGCGATACCGGGGAGCTGTTTTTT. The encoded protein is CASSGTSDTGELFF. The variable domain in full, with the rest retrieved from reference TRBV28 and TRBJ2-2, is DVKVTQSSRYLVKRTGEKVFLECVQDMDHENMFWYRQDPGLGLRLIYFSYDVKMKEKGDIPEGYSVSREKKERFSLILESASTNQTSMYLCASSGTSDTGELFFGEGSRLTVL.

With respect to this clonotype: A much more abundant neighbour one base away suggests this may be a read error. This rearrangement joins TRBV12-3 or TRBV12-4 to TRBJ2-3, with D uncertain. The CDR3 covers 14 residues. V was clipped by 7 bases and J by 5 bases, with 16 bases between them. The CDR3: CASTPARHGDTQYF. CDR3 in DNA: TGTGCCAGCACCCCGGCGAGGCACGGAGATACGCAGTATTTT.

This clonotype was counted ten times or more. This chain links TRBV29-1 with TRBJ2-7; 9 nucleotides agree with TRBD1. Per germline, CDR1 SQVTM and CDR2 ANQGSEA. With 5 bases clipped from V and 2 bases from J, the junction kept 1 base outside the gene matches. This CDR3 contains 12 residues. DNA for the CDR3: TGCAGCGTTAACAGGGGGCCCTACGAGCAGTACTTC. Translation: CSVNRGPYEQYF.

This clonotype was picked up many times. The genes are TRBV6-2 or TRBV6-3 and TRBJ1-5; a weak D match, TRBD1 (5 bases). Per the germline V gene, CDR1 is MNHEY and CDR2 is SVGEGT. V was shortened by 2 bases and J by 3 bases, with 11 bases between the two germline ends. This CDR3 is built from 15 residues. Here the CDR3 reads CASSYEGSNNQPQHF. CDR3 in DNA: TGTGCCAGCAGTTACGAGGGGTCCAACAATCAGCCCCAGCATTTT.

A remark on this clonotype: Germline is not matched at one junction end, which may reflect a read error. Here the CDR3 DNA reads TGTGGCAGCAGTTTGGCCGGAAACACCGGGGAGCTGTTTTTT. It specifies CGSSLAGNTGELFF. The rearrangement uses TRBV27 and TRBJ2-2; D gene ambiguous. The CDR3 loop spans 14 amino acids. Germline CDR1 MNHEY, CDR2 SMNVEV (reference sequence).

This clonotype was detected many times. The chain employs TRBV12-3 or TRBV12-4 and TRBJ1-5, with TRBD1 as a possible D gene (5 bases). The CDR3 totals 15 residues. Trimming removed 6 bases at V and 2 bases at J, with 14 bases between. The CDR3 reads CASRRDPGGNQPQHF. As DNA, the CDR3 is TGTGCCAGCAGACGGGACCCTGGAGGCAATCAGCCCCAGCATTTT.

The sample holds many counts of this clonotype. V usage is TRBV7-2 and J usage is TRBJ1-4; D gene unclear. The CDR3 is 14 amino acids. CDR1 is SGHTA, CDR2 FQGNSA, per germline. The V end lost 2 bases, the J end lost 5 bases, and 9 bases lay between the germline ends. The CDR3 here is CASSLYGGNEKLFF. Written as DNA, the CDR3 is TGTGCCAGCAGCTTATATGGAGGGAATGAAAAACTGTTTTTT.

In this sample, this clonotype turned up once. The rearrangement links TRBV5-1 to TRBJ2-1; no definite D call. CDR3 length: 14 residues. Trimming removed 3 bases at V and 2 bases at J, with 9 bases between. CDR1 SGHRS and CDR2 YFSETQ come from the germline V gene. CDR3 loop: CASSSVGAYNEQFF. The CDR3 DNA is TGCGCCAGCAGCTCCGTGGGTGCCTACAATGAGCAGTTCTTC. Full variable domain (missing parts from reference TRBV5-1 and TRBJ2-1): KAGVTQTPRYLIKTRGQQVTLSCSPISGHRSVSWYQQTPGQGLQFLFEYFSETQRNKGNFPGRFSGRQFSNSRSEMNVSTLELGDSALYLCASSSVGAYNEQFFGPGTRLTVL.